This T cell receptor beta chain was sequenced in a study of T-cell reconstitution after alpha-beta-depleted transplantation in children. Comments on this clonotype: Its antigen is as yet unknown.

Regarding the study as a whole: From newly produced T cells came most of the T-cell counts and diversity one year after transplant. It was surviving recipient T cells and thymic progenitors that gave some patients high TCRbeta diversity at day 60.

CDR1 is MRHNA, CDR2 SNTAGT, per germline. The J segment lost 8 bases and the V segment lost 6 bases, leaving 8 bases of the junction unmatched. The CDR3 is made up of 14 amino acids. The library targeted TCRbeta and was prepared with unique molecular identifiers. TCRdb fed the PCR reads into MiXCR, producing one record per CDR3 protein. The sample includes approximately 79,000 distinct CDR3 sequences, 18% of them seen just once. The chain employs TRBV6-4 and TRBJ2-1, with 9 bases that match TRBD2. The sample was PBMCs, mostly from graft donor cells, taken 360 days after TCRalphabeta/CD19-depleted stem cell transplant. The sequence was obtained from a male patient aged 2-10 years who had a stem cell transplant for acute lymphoblastic leukemia, so the T cells may come from the graft donor. Written as DNA, the CDR3 is TGTGCCAGCAGCCGGAGACTAGCGGCGGATGAGCAGTTCTTC. This translates into CASSRRLAADEQFF.